This T cell receptor (beta chain) was recovered during a study of T cells in Graves' hyperthyroidism and ophthalmopathy. Roughly 10 ml of fresh peripheral blood supplied the PBMCs. It was RNA transcripts that yielded the amplified TCR beta CDR3 regions. Carried out on the TCR CDR3, a first-round RT-PCR used the HTBI primer set. Using its own MiXCR run on the multiplex PCR reads, TCRdb lists one record per CDR3 protein. The table lists roughly 700,000 distinct CDR3 sequences, just over 35% of them singletons. This clonotype was recorded only once. The specimen was blood. The sequence came from a woman aged 40-49 years with Graves' hyperthyroidism.

CDR3 sequence reads: CASSDTVLAGGPYEQFF. CDR3 nucleotide sequence: TGTGCCAGCAGTGACACCGTTCTAGCGGGGGGGCCTTATGAGCAGTTCTTC. This chain links TRBV2 with TRBJ2-7, with 12 bases lining up with TRBD2. The J call could be wrong; TRBJ2-1 is a better fit for the DNA end. The CDR3 is 17 residues long. The germline gives CDR1 SNHLY, CDR2 FYNNEI.